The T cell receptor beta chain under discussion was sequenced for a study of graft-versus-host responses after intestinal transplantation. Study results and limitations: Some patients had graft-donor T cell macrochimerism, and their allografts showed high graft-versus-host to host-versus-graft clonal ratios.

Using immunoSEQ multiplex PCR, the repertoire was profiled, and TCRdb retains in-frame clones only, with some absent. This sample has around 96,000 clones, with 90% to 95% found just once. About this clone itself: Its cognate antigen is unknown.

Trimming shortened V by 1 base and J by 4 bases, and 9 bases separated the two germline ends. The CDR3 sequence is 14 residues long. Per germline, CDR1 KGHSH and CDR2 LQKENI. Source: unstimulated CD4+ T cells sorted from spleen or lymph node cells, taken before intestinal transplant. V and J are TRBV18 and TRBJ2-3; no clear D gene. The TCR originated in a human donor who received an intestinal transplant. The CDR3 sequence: CASSPRKLADTQYF. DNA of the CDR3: TGTGCCAGCTCACCACGTAAGCTCGCAGATACGCAGTATTTT.